The 19 T cell receptor beta chains given below trace back to one sample, sequenced in a study of T cell responses to AZD1222 COVID-19 vaccine. The protocol was immunoSEQ multiplex PCR, while the TCRdb copy is restricted to in-frame clones and leaves out a portion. Of around 170,000 clones in the sample, about nine tenths were seen once. The specimen comprised peripheral blood, sampled 28 days after the second AZD1222 dose. The receptors were gathered from an adult who received the AZD1222 COVID-19 vaccine.

The rearrangement links TRBV5-1 to TRBJ2-1; 13 positions match TRBD2. J was trimmed by 0 bases and V by 4 bases; bases with no gene match: 10. CDR3 length equals 19 residues. The germline gives CDR1 SGHRS, CDR2 YFSETQ. The CDR3, as DNA: TGCGCCAGCAGCAGACACGGACTAGCGGGGGACCCCTCCTACAATGAGCAGTTCTTC. It encodes CASSRHGLAGDPSYNEQFF.

This rearrangement joins TRBV7-2 to TRBJ2-1; 12 nucleotides match TRBD2. Germline CDR1 and CDR2: SGHTA and FQGNSA. Unmatched junction bases numbered 4, after V lost 1 base and J lost 9 bases. This CDR3 has 15 amino acids. CDR3 residues: CASSLGTSGVAEQFF. CDR3 nucleotides: TGTGCCAGCAGCTTAGGGACTAGCGGGGTAGCTGAGCAGTTCTTC. The full variable domain, completed using reference TRBV7-2 and TRBJ2-1, is GAGVSQSPSNKVTEKGKDVELRCDPISGHTALYWYRQSLGQGLEFLIYFQGNSAPDKSGLPSDRFSAERTGGSVSTLTIQRTQQEDSAVYLCASSLGTSGVAEQFFGPGTRLTVL.

The chain has TRBV4-3 and TRBJ2-7; 10 nucleotides agree with TRBD1. Trimming cost V 3 bases and J 2 bases; bases outside gene matches: 7. The CDR3 spans 16 residues. The germline gives CDR1 LGHNA, CDR2 YSLEER. The CDR3 here is CASSHTGTGDPYEQYF. CDR3 DNA sequence: TGCGCCAGCAGCCATACCGGGACAGGGGACCCCTACGAGCAGTACTTC.

The rearrangement links TRBV27 to TRBJ2-7; 10 nucleotides agree with TRBD1. CDR1 is MNHEY, CDR2 SMNVEV, per germline (reference sequence). This CDR3 spans 15 amino acids. With V trimmed by 3 bases and J by 3 bases, 5 bases remained unmatched. CDR3 loop: CASSLGTGAYYEQYF. Written as DNA, the CDR3 is TGTGCCAGCAGTTTGGGGACAGGGGCATACTACGAGCAGTACTTC.

V gene TRBV7-6 combines with J gene TRBJ1-4; TRBD1 agrees at 9 bases. CDR3 length: 15 amino acids. The junction had 5 bases not matched to a gene; V was cut back by 3 bases and J by 6 bases. Germline V gives CDR1 SGHVS, CDR2 FNYEAQ. CDR3 protein: CASSLRTGVDEKLFF. As DNA, the CDR3 is TGTGCCAGCAGCTTGAGGACAGGGGTGGATGAAAAACTGTTTTTT.

The chain employs TRBV7-2 and TRBJ2-3; 7 nucleotides agree with TRBD1. Germline assignment: CDR1 SGHTA and CDR2 FQGNSA. Losses at the gene ends were 4 bases for V and 0 bases for J; bases not matched to a gene: 7. The CDR3 covers 16 residues. The chain's CDR3 is CASSYPPGQSTDTQYF. Here the CDR3 DNA reads TGTGCCAGCAGCTACCCCCCGGGACAGAGCACAGATACGCAGTATTTT.

This chain connects TRBV3-1 (or the pseudogene TRBV3-2) to TRBJ2-3; D possibly corresponds to TRBD2 (5 bases). Trimming removed 3 bases at V and 2 bases at J, with 15 bases between. The CDR3 sequence is 16 residues long. CDR1 is LGHDT, CDR2 YNNKEL, per germline (reference sequence). The CDR3 bases are TGTGCCAGCAGCCAGATCTGGACTTCCGACACAGATACGCAGTATTTT. Translating gives CASSQIWTSDTDTQYF.

This chain links TRBV7-6 with TRBJ1-4; TRBD1 is a possible D gene (6 bases). The CDR3 totals 17 residues. The germline CDR1 and CDR2 sequences are SGHVS and FNYEAQ. V was cut by 2 bases and J by 7 bases, with 20 bases left in between. The DNA of the CDR3 is TGTGCCAGCAGCTTAATAGGGGAACAGGGAGGCGGTGAAAAACTGTTTTTT. It is translated as CASSLIGEQGGGEKLFF. The full variable domain, completed using reference TRBV7-6 and TRBJ1-4, is GAGVSQSPRYKVTKRGQDVALRCDPISGHVSLYWYRQALGQGPEFLTYFNYEAQQDKSGLPNDRFSAERPEGSISTLTIQRTEQRDSAMYRCASSLIGEQGGGEKLFFGSGTQLSVL.

This rearrangement joins TRBV7-9 to TRBJ2-7; TRBD2 matches at 9 bases. Germline-derived CDR1 and CDR2 are SEHNR and FQNEAQ (reference sequence). Trimming removed 5 bases from V and 3 bases from J; junction bases left unmatched: 5. The CDR3 is 14 residues long. The CDR3 bases are TGTGCCAGCAGCCTTAGCGGGAGCCGCTACGAGCAGTACTTC. Its protein is CASSLSGSRYEQYF.

The rearrangement links TRBV28 to TRBJ1-5; no firm D call. The CDR3 runs 12 residues. The V end was cut by 7 bases, the J end by 4 bases, with 8 bases between. CDR1 is MDHEN, CDR2 SYDVKM, per germline. The CDR3 region is CASTLGNQPQHF. DNA of the CDR3: TGTGCCAGCACCTTGGGAAATCAGCCCCAGCATTTT.

The chain links TRBV6-6 to TRBJ1-2, with D tentatively TRBD1 (6 bases). V dropped 10 bases and J dropped 4 bases, with 25 bases sitting between them. The germline V gene encodes CDR1 MNHNY and CDR2 SVGAGI (reference sequence). This CDR3 comprises 16 residues. The CDR3 nucleotides read TGTGCCACCCCTCTGGGTAAGGACAGAAGAGGCTATGGCTACACCTTC. It encodes CATPLGKDRRGYGYTF.

V usage is TRBV2 and J usage is TRBJ2-3; 8 nucleotides align to TRBD2. This CDR3 has 15 amino acids. Germline trimming cut 2 bases from V and 6 bases from J; bases unmatched to any gene: 7. The germline V gene encodes CDR1 SNHLY and CDR2 FYNNEI. As DNA, the CDR3 is TGTGCCAGCAGTGAACGCCTAGCGGGTATGGATACGCAGTATTTT. Translation: CASSERLAGMDTQYF.

The chain couples TRBV4-2 to TRBJ2-7; 11 bases agree with TRBD2. Germline lookup yields CDR1 LGHNA and CDR2 YNFKEQ. This CDR3 spans 17 amino acids. Trimming cost V 0 bases and J 5 bases; bases outside gene matches: 9. The CDR3 DNA is TGTGCCAGCAGCCAAGAGAGTAGCGGGGGGGCCATAGACGAGCAGTACTTC. This gives the protein CASSQESSGGAIDEQYF.

This clone was seen a single time. The chain recombines TRBV2 with TRBJ2-5, with TRBD2 matching over 11 bases. The CDR3 covers 18 residues. Germline-derived CDR1 and CDR2 are SNHLY and FYNNEI. Unmatched junction bases numbered 16, after V lost 3 bases and J lost 7 bases. In nucleotides, the CDR3 is TGTGCCAGCAGTGATTGGTCTAGCGGGAGGTCTTCCAAAGGGACCCAGTACTTC. Its translation is CASSDWSSGRSSKGTQYF.

V and J are TRBV7-3 and TRBJ1-3, with D unclear. This CDR3 spans 15 amino acids. The V gene lost 1 base and the J gene lost 9 bases, with 16 bases spanning the gap. The germline gives CDR1 SGHTA, CDR2 FQGTGA. CDR3 amino acids: CASSLSPPAATTIYF. Written as DNA, the CDR3 is TGTGCCAGCAGCTTAAGTCCGCCAGCCGCGACCACCATATATTTT.

Details on this clone: Within the sample, other DNA sequences also encode this same CDR3. The rearrangement uses TRBV19 and TRBJ2-5, with TRBD2 matching over 13 bases. CDR1 LNHDA and CDR2 SQIVND come from the germline V gene (reference sequence). The CDR3 is 15 amino acids. V dropped 6 bases and J dropped 2; count of bases not matched to a gene: 3. CDR3 nucleotide sequence: TGTGCCAGTAGGCCGGGACTAGCGGGACAAGAGACCCAGTACTTC. Encoded protein: CASRPGLAGQETQYF.

This chain connects TRBV19 to TRBJ1-1, with TRBD1 as a possible D gene (6 bases). In germline, CDR1 is LNHDA, CDR2 SQIVND (reference sequence). The CDR3 totals 16 residues. The V end was cut by 5 bases, the J end by 4 bases, with 20 bases between. CDR3 protein: CASSPPRPRGVTEAFF. The CDR3 DNA reads TGTGCCAGTAGTCCCCCTAGACCCAGGGGCGTCACTGAAGCTTTCTTT.

The CDR3 bases are TGTGCCAGCAGTGAAGGGGAGGGACAGGGGTTCTATGGCTACACCTTC. Amino acids: CASSEGEGQGFYGYTF. This rearrangement joins TRBV6-1 to TRBJ1-2; 10 bases agree with TRBD1. CDR3 length equals 16 residues. Germline assignment: CDR1 MNHNS and CDR2 SASEGT. J lost 4 bases, V lost 1 base, and 6 bases had no gene match.

The rearrangement links TRBV27 to TRBJ2-7; 7 nucleotides agree with TRBD2. The CDR3 contains 15 residues. Germline V gene data show CDR1 as MNHEY and CDR2 as SMNVEV (reference sequence). The V segment lost 1 base and the J segment 5 bases; nucleotides outside the gene matches: 8. The CDR3 DNA reads as TGTGCCAGCAGTTTATTCGGGCAGGGACTAAACGAGCAGTACTTC. Its protein is CASSLFGQGLNEQYF.